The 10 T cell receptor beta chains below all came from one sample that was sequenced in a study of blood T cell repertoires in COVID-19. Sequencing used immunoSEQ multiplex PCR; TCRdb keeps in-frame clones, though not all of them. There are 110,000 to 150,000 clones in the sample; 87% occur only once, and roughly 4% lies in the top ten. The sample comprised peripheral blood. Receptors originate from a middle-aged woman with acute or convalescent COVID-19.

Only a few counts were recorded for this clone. This chain's CDR3 is CASSVEAWDRVGYTF. The DNA of the CDR3 is TGTGCCAGCAGCGTAGAGGCGTGGGACAGGGTTGGCTACACCTTC. The gene calls are TRBV9 and TRBJ1-2; 9 bases are a match to TRBD1. Germline V gives CDR1 SGDLS, CDR2 YYNGEE. With V trimmed by 0 bases and J by 7 bases, 7 bases remained unmatched. The CDR3 sequence is 15 residues long.

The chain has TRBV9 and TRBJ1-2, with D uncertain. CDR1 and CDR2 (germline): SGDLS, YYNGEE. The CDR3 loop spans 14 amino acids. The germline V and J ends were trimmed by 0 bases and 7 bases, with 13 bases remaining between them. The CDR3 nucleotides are TGTGCCAGCAGCGTAGACACCTTCGAGGGTGGCTACACCTTC. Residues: CASSVDTFEGGYTF.

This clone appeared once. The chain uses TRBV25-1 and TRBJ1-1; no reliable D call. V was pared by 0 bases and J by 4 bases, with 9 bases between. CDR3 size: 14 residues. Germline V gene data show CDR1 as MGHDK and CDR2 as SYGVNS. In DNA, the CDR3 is TGTGCCAGCAGTGAATATATTCCGGGCACTGAAGCTTTCTTT. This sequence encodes CASSEYIPGTEAFF.

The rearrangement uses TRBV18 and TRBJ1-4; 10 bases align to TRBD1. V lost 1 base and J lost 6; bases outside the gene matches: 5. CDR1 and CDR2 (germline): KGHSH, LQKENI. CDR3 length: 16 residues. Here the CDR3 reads CASSPLATGGHEKLFF. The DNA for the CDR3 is TGTGCCAGCTCACCACTCGCGACAGGGGGCCATGAAAAACTGTTTTTT.

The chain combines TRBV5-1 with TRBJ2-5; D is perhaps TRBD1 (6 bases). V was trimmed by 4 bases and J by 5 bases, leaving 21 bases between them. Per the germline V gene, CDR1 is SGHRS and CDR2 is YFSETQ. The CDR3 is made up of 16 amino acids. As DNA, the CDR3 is TGCGCCAGCAGCCTGCGCGAAAGGACAGTCTGGGAGACCCAGTACTTC. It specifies CASSLRERTVWETQYF.

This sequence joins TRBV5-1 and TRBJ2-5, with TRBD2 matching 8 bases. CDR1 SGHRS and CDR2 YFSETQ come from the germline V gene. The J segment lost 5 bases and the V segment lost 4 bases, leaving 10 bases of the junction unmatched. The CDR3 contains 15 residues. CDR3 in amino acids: CASSLGASGGETQYF. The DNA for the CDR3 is TGCGCCAGCAGCCTCGGAGCTTCGGGGGGGGAGACCCAGTACTTC.

CDR3 loop: CAISESRTATDTQYF. The DNA for the CDR3 is TGTGCCATCAGTGAGTCAAGGACAGCGACAGATACGCAGTATTTT. The chain has TRBV10-3 and TRBJ2-3, with D possibly matching TRBD1 (6 bases). The V gene's germline CDR1 is ENHRY and CDR2 SYGVKD. V lost 0 bases and J lost 3, with 10 bases in between. CDR3 size: 15 residues.

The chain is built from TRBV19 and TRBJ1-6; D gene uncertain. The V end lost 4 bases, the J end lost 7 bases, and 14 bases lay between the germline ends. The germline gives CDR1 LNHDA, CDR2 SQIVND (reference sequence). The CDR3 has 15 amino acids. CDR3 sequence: CASSTRAGNNSPLHF. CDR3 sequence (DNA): TGTGCCAGTAGTACCCGAGCGGGGAACAATTCACCCCTCCACTTT. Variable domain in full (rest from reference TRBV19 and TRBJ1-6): DGGITQSPKYLFRKEGQNVTLSCEQNLNHDAMYWYRQDPGQGLRLIYYSQIVNDFQKGDIAEGYSVSREKKESFPLTVTSAQKNPTAFYLCASSTRAGNNSPLHFGNGTRLTVT.

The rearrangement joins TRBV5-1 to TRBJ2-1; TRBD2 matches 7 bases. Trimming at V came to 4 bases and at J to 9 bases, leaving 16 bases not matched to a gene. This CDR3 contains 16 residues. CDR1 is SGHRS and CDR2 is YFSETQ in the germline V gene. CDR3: CASSGLASGPTREQFF. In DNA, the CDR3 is TGCGCCAGCAGCGGTCTGGCTAGCGGACCGACTCGTGAGCAGTTCTTC.

CDR3 amino acids: CASSLGQDYGYTF. CDR3 nucleotide sequence: TGCGCCAGCAGTCTGGGGCAGGACTATGGCTACACCTTC. V and J are TRBV5-1 and TRBJ1-2, with D tentatively TRBD1 (5 bases). Trimming removed 5 bases from V and 3 bases from J, with 11 bases in between. The CDR3 contains 13 residues. Germline CDR1 reads SGHRS; CDR2 reads YFSETQ.